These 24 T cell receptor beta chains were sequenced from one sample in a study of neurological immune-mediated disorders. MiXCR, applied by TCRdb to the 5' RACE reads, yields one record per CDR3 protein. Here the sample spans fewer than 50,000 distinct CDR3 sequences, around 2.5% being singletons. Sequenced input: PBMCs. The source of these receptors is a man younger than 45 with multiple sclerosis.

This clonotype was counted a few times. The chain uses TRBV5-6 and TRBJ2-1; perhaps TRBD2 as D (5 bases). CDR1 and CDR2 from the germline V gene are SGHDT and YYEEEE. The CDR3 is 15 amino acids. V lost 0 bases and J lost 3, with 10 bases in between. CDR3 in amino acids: CASSLVSEGYNEQFF. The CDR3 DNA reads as TGTGCCAGCAGCTTGGTGAGCGAGGGCTACAATGAGCAGTTCTTC.

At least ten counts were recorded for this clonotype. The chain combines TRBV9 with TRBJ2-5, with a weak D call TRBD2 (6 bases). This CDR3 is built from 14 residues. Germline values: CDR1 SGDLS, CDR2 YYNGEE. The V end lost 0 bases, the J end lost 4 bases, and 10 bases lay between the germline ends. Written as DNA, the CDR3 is TGTGCCAGCAGCGTAGCTACCGGGGGAGAGACCCAGTACTTC. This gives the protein CASSVATGGETQYF.

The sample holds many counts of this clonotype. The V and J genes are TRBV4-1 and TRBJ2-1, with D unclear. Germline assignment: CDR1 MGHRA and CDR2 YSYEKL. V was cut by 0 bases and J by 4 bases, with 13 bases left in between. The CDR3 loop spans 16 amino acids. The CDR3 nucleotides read TGCGCCAGCAGCCAAGAAAGTGCGTCGGCATACAATGAGCAGTTCTTC. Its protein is CASSQESASAYNEQFF.

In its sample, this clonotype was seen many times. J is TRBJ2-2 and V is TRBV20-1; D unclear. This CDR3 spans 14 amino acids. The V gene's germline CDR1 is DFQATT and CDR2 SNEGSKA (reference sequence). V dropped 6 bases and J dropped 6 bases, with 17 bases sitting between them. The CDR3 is CSAAPPQDSGELFF. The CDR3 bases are TGCAGTGCCGCCCCCCCCCAGGATTCCGGGGAGCTGTTTTTT.

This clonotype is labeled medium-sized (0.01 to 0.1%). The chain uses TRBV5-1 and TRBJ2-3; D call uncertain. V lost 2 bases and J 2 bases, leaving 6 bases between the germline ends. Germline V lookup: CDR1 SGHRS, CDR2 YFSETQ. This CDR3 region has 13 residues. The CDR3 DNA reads TGCGCCAGCAGCTTACTCATCACAGATACGCAGTATTTT. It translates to CASSLLITDTQYF. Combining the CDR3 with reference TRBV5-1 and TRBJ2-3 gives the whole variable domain KAGVTQTPRYLIKTRGQQVTLSCSPISGHRSVSWYQQTPGQGLQFLFEYFSETQRNKGNFPGRFSGRQFSNSRSEMNVSTLELGDSALYLCASSLLITDTQYFGPGTRLTVL.

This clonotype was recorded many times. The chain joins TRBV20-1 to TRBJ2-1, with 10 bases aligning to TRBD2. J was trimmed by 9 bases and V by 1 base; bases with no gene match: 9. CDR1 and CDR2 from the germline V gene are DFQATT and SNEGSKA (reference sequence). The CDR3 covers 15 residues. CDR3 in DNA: TGCAGTGCTAGAGTTCCGGGACTAGCGTTCGGTGAGCAGTTCTTC. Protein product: CSARVPGLAFGEQFF.

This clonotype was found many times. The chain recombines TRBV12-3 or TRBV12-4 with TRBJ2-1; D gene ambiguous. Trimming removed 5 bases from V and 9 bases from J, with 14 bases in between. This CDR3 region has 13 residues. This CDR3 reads CASSKTAKGEQFF. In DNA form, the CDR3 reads TGTGCCAGCAGTAAAACGGCCAAGGGTGAGCAGTTCTTC.

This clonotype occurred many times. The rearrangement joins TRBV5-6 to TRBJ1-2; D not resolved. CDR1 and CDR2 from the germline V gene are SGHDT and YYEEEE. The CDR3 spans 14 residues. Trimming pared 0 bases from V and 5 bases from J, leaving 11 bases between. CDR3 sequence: CASSLGRRNYGYTF. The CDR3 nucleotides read TGTGCCAGCAGCTTGGGACGCAGAAATTATGGCTACACCTTC. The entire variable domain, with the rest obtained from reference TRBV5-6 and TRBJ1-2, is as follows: DAGVTQSPTHLIKTRGQQVTLRCSPKSGHDTVSWYQQALGQGPQFIFQYYEEEERQRGNFPDRFSGHQFPNYSSELNVNALLLGDSALYLCASSLGRRNYGYTFGSGTRLTVV.

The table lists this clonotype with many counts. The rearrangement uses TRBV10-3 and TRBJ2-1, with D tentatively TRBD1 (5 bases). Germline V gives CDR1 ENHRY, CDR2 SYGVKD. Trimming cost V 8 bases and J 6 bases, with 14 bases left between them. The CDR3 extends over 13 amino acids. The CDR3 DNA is TGTGCCATCCAGGAGACAGCTATCAATGAGCAGTTCTTC. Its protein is CAIQETAINEQFF.

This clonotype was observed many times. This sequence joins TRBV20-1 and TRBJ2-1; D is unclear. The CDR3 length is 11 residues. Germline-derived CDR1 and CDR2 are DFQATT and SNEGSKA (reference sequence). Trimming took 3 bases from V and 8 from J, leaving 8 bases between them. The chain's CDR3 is CSASDGYEQFF. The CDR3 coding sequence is TGCAGTGCTAGTGACGGTTATGAGCAGTTCTTC.

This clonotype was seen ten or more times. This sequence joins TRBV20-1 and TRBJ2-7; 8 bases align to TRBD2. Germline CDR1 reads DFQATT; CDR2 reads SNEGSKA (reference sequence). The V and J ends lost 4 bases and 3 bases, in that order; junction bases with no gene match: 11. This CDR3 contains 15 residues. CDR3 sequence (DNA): TGCAGTGCTATCTTACTAGCGGCCTTAAACTACGAGCAGTACTTC. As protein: CSAILLAALNYEQYF.

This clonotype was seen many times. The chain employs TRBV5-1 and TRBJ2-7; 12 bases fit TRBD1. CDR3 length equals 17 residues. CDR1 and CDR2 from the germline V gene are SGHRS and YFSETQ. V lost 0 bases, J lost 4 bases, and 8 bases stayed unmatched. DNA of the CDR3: TGCGCCAGCAGCTTGGCCGGGGGACAGGGGGCGTTTTACGAGCAGTACTTC. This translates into CASSLAGGQGAFYEQYF.

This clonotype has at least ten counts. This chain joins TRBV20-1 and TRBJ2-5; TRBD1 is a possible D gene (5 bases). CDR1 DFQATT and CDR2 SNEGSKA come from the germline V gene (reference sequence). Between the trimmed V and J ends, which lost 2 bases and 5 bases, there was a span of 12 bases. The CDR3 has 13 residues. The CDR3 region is CSARQGVMETQYF. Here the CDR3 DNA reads TGCAGTGCTAGACAAGGGGTTATGGAGACCCAGTACTTC.

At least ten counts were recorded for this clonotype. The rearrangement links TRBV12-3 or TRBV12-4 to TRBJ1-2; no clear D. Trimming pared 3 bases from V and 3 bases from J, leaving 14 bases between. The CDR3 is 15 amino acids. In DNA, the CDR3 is TGTGCCAGCAGTTTCCGCGGCCGTGGGGACTATGGCTACACCTTC. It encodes CASSFRGRGDYGYTF.

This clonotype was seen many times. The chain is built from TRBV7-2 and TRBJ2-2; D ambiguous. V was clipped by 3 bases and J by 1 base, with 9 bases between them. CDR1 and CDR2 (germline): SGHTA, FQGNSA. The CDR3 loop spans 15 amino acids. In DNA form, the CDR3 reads TGTGCCAGCAGCTTTTTGGTAGGGAACACCGGGGAGCTGTTTTTT. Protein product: CASSFLVGNTGELFF.

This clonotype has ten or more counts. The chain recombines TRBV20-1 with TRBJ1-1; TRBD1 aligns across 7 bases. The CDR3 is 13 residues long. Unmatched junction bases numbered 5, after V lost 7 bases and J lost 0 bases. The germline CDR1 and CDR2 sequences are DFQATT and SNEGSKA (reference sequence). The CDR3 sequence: CSVWDSMNTEAFF. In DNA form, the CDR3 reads TGCAGTGTCTGGGACAGCATGAACACTGAAGCTTTCTTT.

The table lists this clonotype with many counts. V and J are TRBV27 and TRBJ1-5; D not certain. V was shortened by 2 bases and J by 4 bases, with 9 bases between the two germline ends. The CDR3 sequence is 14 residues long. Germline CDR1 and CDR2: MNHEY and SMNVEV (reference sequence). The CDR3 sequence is CASSLAGPNQPQHF. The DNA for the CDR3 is TGTGCCAGCAGTTTAGCGGGCCCAAATCAGCCCCAGCATTTT.

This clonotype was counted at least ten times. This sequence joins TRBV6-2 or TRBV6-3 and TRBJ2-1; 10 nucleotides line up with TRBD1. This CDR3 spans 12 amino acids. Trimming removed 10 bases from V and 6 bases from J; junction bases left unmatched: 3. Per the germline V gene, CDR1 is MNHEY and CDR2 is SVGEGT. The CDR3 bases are TGTGCCAACCGGGACAGGGGCAATGAGCAGTTCTTC. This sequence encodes CANRDRGNEQFF.

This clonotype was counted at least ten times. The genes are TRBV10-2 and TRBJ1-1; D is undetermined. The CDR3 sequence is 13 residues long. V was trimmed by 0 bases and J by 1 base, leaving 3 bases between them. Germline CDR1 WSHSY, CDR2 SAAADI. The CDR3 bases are TGCGCCAGCAGTGAGTCGAGGAACACTGAAGCTTTCTTT. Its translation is CASSESRNTEAFF.

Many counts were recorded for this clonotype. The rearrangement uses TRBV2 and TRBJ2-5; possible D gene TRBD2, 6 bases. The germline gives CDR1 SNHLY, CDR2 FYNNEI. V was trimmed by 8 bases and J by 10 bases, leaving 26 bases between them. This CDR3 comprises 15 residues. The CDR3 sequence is CASPSSGGPKRIQYF. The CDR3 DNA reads TGTGCCAGCCCCTCCTCCGGGGGACCCAAGAGAATCCAGTACTTC.

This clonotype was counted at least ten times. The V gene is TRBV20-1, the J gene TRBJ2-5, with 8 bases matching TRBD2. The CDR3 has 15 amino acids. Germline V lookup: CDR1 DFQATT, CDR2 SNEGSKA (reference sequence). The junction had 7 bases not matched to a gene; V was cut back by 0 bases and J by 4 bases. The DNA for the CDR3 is TGCAGTGCTAGAGATCTTAGCGGGACGGGAGAGACCCAGTACTTC. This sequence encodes CSARDLSGTGETQYF.

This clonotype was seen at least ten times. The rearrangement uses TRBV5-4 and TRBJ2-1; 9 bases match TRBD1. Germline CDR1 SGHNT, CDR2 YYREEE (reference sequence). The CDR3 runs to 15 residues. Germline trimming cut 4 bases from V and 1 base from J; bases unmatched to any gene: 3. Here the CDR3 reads CASSPQGASYNEQFF. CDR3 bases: TGTGCCAGCAGCCCACAGGGGGCATCCTACAATGAGCAGTTCTTC. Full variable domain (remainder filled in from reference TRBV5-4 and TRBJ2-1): ETGVTQSPTHLIKTRGQQVTLRCSSQSGHNTVSWYQQALGQGPQFIFQYYREEENGRGNFPPRFSGLQFPNYSSELNVNALELDDSALYLCASSPQGASYNEQFFGPGTRLTVL.

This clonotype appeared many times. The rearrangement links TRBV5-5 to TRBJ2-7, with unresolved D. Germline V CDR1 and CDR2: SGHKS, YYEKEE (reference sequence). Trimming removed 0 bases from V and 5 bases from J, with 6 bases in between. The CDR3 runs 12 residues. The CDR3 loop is CASSLVANEQYF. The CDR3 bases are TGTGCCAGCAGCTTGGTGGCAAACGAGCAGTACTTC. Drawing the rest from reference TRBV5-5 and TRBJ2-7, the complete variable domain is DAGVTQSPTHLIKTRGQQVTLRCSPISGHKSVSWYQQVLGQGPQFIFQYYEKEERGRGNFPDRFSARQFPNYSSELNVNALLLGDSALYLCASSLVANEQYFGPGTRLTVT.

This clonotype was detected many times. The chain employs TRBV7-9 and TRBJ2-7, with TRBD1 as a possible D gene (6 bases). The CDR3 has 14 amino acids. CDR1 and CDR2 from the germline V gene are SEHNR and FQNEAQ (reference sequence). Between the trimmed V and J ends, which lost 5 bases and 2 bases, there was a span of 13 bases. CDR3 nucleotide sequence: TGTGCCAGCAGCCTTGACAGGTCTACCTACGAGCAGTACTTC. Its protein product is CASSLDRSTYEQYF.